This TCR beta chain was sequenced during a study of CD8+ T cells in alopecia areata. Study results and limitations: Amid tofacitinib therapy, many expanded lesional clones stayed present in scalp and blood. Patients shared TCRs less clearly than mice did, possibly for HLA-related reasons.

Germline assignment: CDR1 SGHRS and CDR2 YFSETQ. The CDR3 consists of 14 residues. V gave up 1 base and J gave up 1 base, with 8 bases separating them. Sequencing used cDNA as its template, made by extracting RNA and reverse transcribing it. Only in-frame clones appear in the TCRdb table, and some are missing; sequencing was by immunoSEQ multiplex PCR. The sample records about 250,000 clones, 45% to 70% being singletons. As to this clone: Its antigen is as yet unknown.

Treatment here: oral pan-JAK inhibitor, 5-10 mg twice daily. Alopecia areata patients provided lesional scalp punch biopsies and peripheral blood. The V gene is TRBV5-1, the J gene TRBJ2-5; no firm D call. The receptor was derived from a human donor with alopecia areata. The sequences come from CD4+ T cells sorted from blood, collected between weeks 51 and 54, from a patient treated with tofacitinib. As DNA, the CDR3 is TGCGCCAGCAGCTTGAAGGAATTCCAAGAGACCCAGTACTTC. This codes for CASSLKEFQETQYF.